This T cell receptor (beta chain) was found in a study of T cell repertoires in cytomegalovirus infection. Study-level points and caveats: The study found HLA-C-restricted CMV-specific TCR beta clonotypes dominating the ex vivo response.

TCRdb reprocessed the reads via MiXCR and lists one record per CDR3 protein. The profile shows 900,000 to 950,000 distinct CDR3 sequences, approximately 30% of them singletons. Trimming at V came to 3 bases and at J to 5 bases, leaving 14 bases not matched to a gene. Germline V gene data show CDR1 as SGHVS and CDR2 as FQNEAQ. CDR3 length: 17 amino acids. This clonotype was seen only a few times. The antigen is undetermined. The material was cultured CD8+ T cells from PBMCs, obtained from culture after CMV antigen stimulation. The clonotype comes from a human donor in good health (CMV status not recorded). Some clones in this sample may be carry-over from other donors' samples. The chain joins TRBV7-8 to TRBJ2-5, with TRBD2 matching 8 bases. Here the CDR3 reads CASSFPSDFPGGETQYF. The DNA for the CDR3 is TGTGCCAGCAGCTTTCCCTCAGACTTTCCGGGGGGGGAGACCCAGTACTTC.